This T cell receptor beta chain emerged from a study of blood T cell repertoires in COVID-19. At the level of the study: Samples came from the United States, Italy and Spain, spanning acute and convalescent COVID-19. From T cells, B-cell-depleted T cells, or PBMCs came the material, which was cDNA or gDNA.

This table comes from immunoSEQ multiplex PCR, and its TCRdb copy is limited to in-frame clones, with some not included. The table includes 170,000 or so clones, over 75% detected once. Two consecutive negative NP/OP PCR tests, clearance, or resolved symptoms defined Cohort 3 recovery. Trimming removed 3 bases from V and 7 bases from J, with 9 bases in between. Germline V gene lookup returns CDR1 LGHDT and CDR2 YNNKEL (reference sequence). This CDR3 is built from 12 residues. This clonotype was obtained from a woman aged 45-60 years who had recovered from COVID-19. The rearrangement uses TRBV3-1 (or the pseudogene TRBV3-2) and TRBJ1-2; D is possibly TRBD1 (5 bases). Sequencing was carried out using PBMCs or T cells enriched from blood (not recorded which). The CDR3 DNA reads TGTGCCAGCAGCCAGCGGGGCGGTGGCTACACCTTC. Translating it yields CASSQRGGGYTF.